This T cell receptor (beta chain) was documented in a study of T cell responses to AZD1222 COVID-19 vaccine. Study conclusions and caveats: Dominant CD4 TCR responses targeted spike regions 160-218 and 743-854.

Produced via immunoSEQ multiplex PCR; TCRdb's table is partial and in-frame only. Among about 66,000 clones listed, about 90% were seen once. This CDR3 is 15 amino acids long. Trimming took 4 bases from V and 0 from J; bases not matched to a gene: 3. Germline V CDR1 and CDR2: SNHLY, FYNNEI. Remarks on this clone: Its antigen remains unknown.

This sample comprised peripheral blood, obtained on day 0 of AZD1222 vaccination. The chain links TRBV2 to TRBJ2-1; TRBD2 matches at 7 bases. The receptor was isolated from an adult in good health. As DNA, the CDR3 is TGTGCCAGCAGTGGCGGCGGGAGCTCCTACAATGAGCAGTTCTTC. Protein: CASSGGGSSYNEQFF.